This T cell receptor beta chain originates from a study of a mutant IDH1 vaccine in newly diagnosed glioma. Details on this clone: Its antigen is not known.

Whole-study results and caveats: Patients mounted vaccine-induced immune responses in 93.3% of cases.

Time point specified: week 11, during vaccination. The investigators gave 300 ug of mutant IDH1 20-mer peptide in each vaccine dose, together with topical imiquimod. CDR3 length: 19 amino acids. Unmatched junction bases numbered 21, after V lost 5 bases and J lost 7 bases. Germline CDR1 reads LNHNV; CDR2 reads YYDKDF (reference sequence). Clones were sequenced by immunoSEQ multiplex PCR, and TCRdb holds only the in-frame ones, with some missing. The data contain 110,000 or so clones, under 90% of them seen just once; the ten biggest clones take up around 0.61%. The sample here was PBMCs, taken from a glioma patient whose treatment included an IDH1 peptide vaccine. The sequence was collected from a woman in her forties or fifties with glioma. The chain is built from TRBV15 and TRBJ2-1, with 9 positions matching TRBD1. The CDR3 loop is CATSPRTGAKYGRVNEQFF. The DNA of the CDR3 is TGTGCCACCAGCCCCCGGACAGGGGCGAAATACGGGCGGGTAAATGAGCAGTTCTTC.